The 9 T cell receptor beta chains presented below share a single source sample, sequenced in a study of T cells after yellow fever vaccination. TCRdb reprocessed the 5' RACE reads with MiXCR, giving one entry per CDR3 protein. The sample records 110,000 to 150,000 distinct CDR3 sequences, under 7% being singletons. The sequencing here drew on CD4+ T cells sorted from PBMCs, taken 10 days after the yellow fever booster vaccination. The receptor set was obtained from a man aged 25-40 years who received the YFV17D yellow fever vaccine.

The sample holds a few counts of this clonotype. The V and J genes are TRBV20-1 and TRBJ1-6; 7 nucleotides match TRBD1. CDR1 and CDR2 (germline): DFQATT, SNEGSKA (reference sequence). The CDR3 contains 14 residues. With V trimmed by 5 bases and J by 6 bases, 7 bases remained unmatched. The CDR3 bases are TGCAGTGCTGTCCGGGACAGAAGTAATTCACCCCTCCACTTT. This codes for CSAVRDRSNSPLHF.

Many counts were recorded for this clonotype. The genes are TRBV5-1 and TRBJ2-1; possible D gene TRBD2, 6 bases. This CDR3 is built from 16 residues. The V gene's germline CDR1 is SGHRS and CDR2 YFSETQ. Trimming took 0 bases from V and 15 from J, leaving 25 bases between them. The CDR3 protein is CASSLGGGGNGRRPFF. CDR3 nucleotide sequence: TGCGCCAGCAGCTTGGGGGGAGGCGGGAATGGCCGTCGGCCGTTCTTC.

The sample holds many counts of this clonotype. The chain joins TRBV4-3 to TRBJ1-4, with 8 bases that match TRBD1. Germline V gene data show CDR1 as LGHNA and CDR2 as YSLEER. The CDR3 is 15 amino acids. With 0 bases clipped from V and 5 bases from J, the junction kept 2 bases outside the gene matches. This CDR3 is CASSQDYRGNEKLFF. The CDR3 region has the DNA TGCGCCAGCAGCCAAGATTACAGGGGGAATGAAAAACTGTTTTTT.

This clonotype was detected many times. The chain combines TRBV27 with TRBJ2-7, with D perhaps given as TRBD1 or TRBD2 (5 bases each). Germline-derived CDR1 and CDR2 are MNHEY and SMNVEV (reference sequence). The length of the CDR3 is 16 residues. Trimming stripped 2 bases from V and 5 bases from J, with 19 bases between. DNA for the CDR3: TGTGCCAGCAGTTTAACCTGGGACGGCGCTTACGACGAGCAGTACTTC. Translating it yields CASSLTWDGAYDEQYF.

Many counts were recorded for this clonotype. The chain combines TRBV20-1 with TRBJ2-3, with D perhaps matching TRBD2 (6 bases). Trimming cost V 3 bases and J 0 bases, with 13 bases left between them. CDR3 length: 15 residues. Germline CDR1 DFQATT, CDR2 SNEGSKA (reference sequence). This CDR3 reads CSARGGEISTDTQYF. CDR3 bases: TGCAGTGCTAGGGGCGGGGAGATTAGCACAGATACGCAGTATTTT.

The J gene is TRBJ1-5, the V gene TRBV5-1; the match to TRBD1 covers 8 bases. The germline V gene encodes CDR1 SGHRS and CDR2 YFSETQ. CDR3 length: 21 residues. Losses at the gene ends were 0 bases for V and 11 bases for J; bases not matched to a gene: 28. The CDR3 nucleotides are TGCGCCAGCAGCTTGGAGGATACGGGGTTTCCGACAGGGGTCGAGGGGTTAGCCCAGCATTTT. The encoded protein is CASSLEDTGFPTGVEGLAQHF.

This clonotype was seen only a few times. The chain has TRBV7-9 and TRBJ1-6; weak D call: TRBD1 (5 bases). Trimming took off 7 bases at V and 0 bases at J, with 10 bases between the two ends. The V gene's germline CDR1 is SEHNR and CDR2 FQNEAQ (reference sequence). The CDR3 spans 15 residues. CDR3 region: CASTHGGSYNSPLHF. The CDR3 nucleotides read TGTGCCAGCACCCACGGGGGCTCCTATAATTCACCCCTCCACTTT.

Note on this clonotype: This may be a read error, as it is one base from a much larger clone. The chain joins TRBV7-2 to TRBJ2-3; D is ambiguous. Trimming removed 1 base at V and 1 base at J, with 12 bases between. CDR1 SGHTA and CDR2 FQGNSA come from the germline V gene. There are 16 residues in the CDR3. CDR3 DNA sequence: TGTGCCAGCAGCTTAGTCTCCGACGGACGCACAGATACGCAGTATTTT. Translating it yields CASSLVSDGRTDTQYF.

This clonotype was found many times. The V call is TRBV6-5, the J call TRBJ2-5; D is unclear. Germline V CDR1 and CDR2: MNHEY, SVGAGI. V lost 6 bases and J 4 bases, leaving 9 bases between the germline ends. The CDR3 runs to 12 residues. The CDR3 DNA reads TGTGCCAGCAGCTTGTCCCCAGAGACCCAGTACTTC. Translating it yields CASSLSPETQYF.